The T cell receptor (beta chain) described here comes from a study of cytotoxic CD8 clonotypes in ibrutinib-treated CLL. Overall study: Patient counts were around 10 relapsed/refractory, roughly 16 treatment-naive and about 18 IGHV unmutated. Partial response was seen in roughly 24 patients and complete response in 2; after median 68 months, approximately 14 stayed remitted, around 12 progressed. General study points: Clonality increased with ibrutinib response but returned toward baseline at progression.

Germline assignment: CDR1 WSHSY and CDR2 SAAADI. The CDR3 spans 15 residues. V lost 5 bases, J lost 4 bases, and 8 bases stayed unmatched. Points on this clone: Its antigen remains unknown.

TCRdb's table, derived via immunoSEQ multiplex PCR, lists solely in-frame clones and lacks some. Of approximately 100,000 clones detected, approximately 80% appear once; the ten largest clones hold under 30%. V and J are TRBV10-2 and TRBJ2-3; TRBD1 matches at 8 bases. This sequence originates from a human donor with chronic lymphocytic leukemia. Sequenced here: PBMCs, sampled after 24 months of ibrutinib treatment. The CDR3, as DNA: TGCGCCAGCAGTCCCCGCAGGGGGCTGGCAGATACGCAGTATTTT. Translation: CASSPRRGLADTQYF.